The source of this T cell receptor beta chain is a study of cytomegalovirus exposure and HLA in healthy donors. A multiplex PCR was run with 60 Vbeta primers and 13 Jbeta primers. This table comes from immunoSEQ multiplex PCR, and its TCRdb copy is limited to in-frame clones, with some not included. Here the sample spans about 160,000 clones, 79% being singletons. The donors (healthy individuals) were bone marrow donors. Comments on this clone: Its specificity is unknown.

Overall study findings and caveats: It was taken for granted in presence/absence analyses that sequencing depth across donors was roughly uniform. In the analysis, some V segments, TRBV6-2 and TRBV6-3 included, were excluded as indistinguishable.

The CDR3 has 16 residues. Germline V gives CDR1 MGHRA, CDR2 YSYEKL. Trimming took 4 bases from V and 7 from J, leaving 20 bases between them. The clonotype was recovered from a man aged 40-55 years in good health and CMV-seronegative. V is TRBV4-1 and J is TRBJ2-1; tentatively, D is TRBD2 (5 bases). Sequencing input: PBMCs. CDR3 in amino acids: CASSREVTRGRNEQFF. For the CDR3, the DNA is TGCGCCAGCAGCCGAGAGGTAACTAGAGGTCGAAATGAGCAGTTCTTC.